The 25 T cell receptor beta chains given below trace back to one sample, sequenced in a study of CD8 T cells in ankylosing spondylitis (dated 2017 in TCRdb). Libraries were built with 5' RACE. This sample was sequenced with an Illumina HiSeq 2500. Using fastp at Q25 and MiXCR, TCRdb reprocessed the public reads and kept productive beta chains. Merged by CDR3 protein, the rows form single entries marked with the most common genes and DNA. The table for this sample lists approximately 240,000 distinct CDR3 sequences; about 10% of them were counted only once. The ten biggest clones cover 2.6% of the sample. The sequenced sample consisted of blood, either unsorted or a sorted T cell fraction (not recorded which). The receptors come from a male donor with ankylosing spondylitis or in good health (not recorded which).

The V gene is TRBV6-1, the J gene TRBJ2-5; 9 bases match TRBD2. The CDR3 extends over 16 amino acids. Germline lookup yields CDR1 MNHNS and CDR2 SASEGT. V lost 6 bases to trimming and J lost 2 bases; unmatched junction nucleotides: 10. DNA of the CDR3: TGTGCCAGCAGCCCCGGAGCGGGGGGAGGTCAAGAGACCCAGTACTTC. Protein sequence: CASSPGAGGGQETQYF.

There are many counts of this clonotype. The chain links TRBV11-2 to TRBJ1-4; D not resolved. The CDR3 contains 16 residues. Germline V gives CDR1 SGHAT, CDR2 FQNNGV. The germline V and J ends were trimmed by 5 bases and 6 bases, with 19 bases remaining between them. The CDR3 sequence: CASSRLVGSPYEKLFF. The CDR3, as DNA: TGTGCCAGCAGCCGTCTTGTGGGCAGTCCCTATGAAAAACTGTTTTTT.

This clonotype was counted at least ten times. CDR3 DNA sequence: TGTGCCAGCGTAGGGGCGAAGGGACTCGGCCTCACAGATACGCAGTATTTT. The encoded protein is CASVGAKGLGLTDTQYF. The chain is built from TRBV11-2 and TRBJ2-3, with a possible D match to TRBD2 (6 bases). The ends were cut back, 8 bases at V and 2 bases at J, with 23 bases in the middle. Germline CDR1 reads SGHAT; CDR2 reads FQNNGV. CDR3 length: 17 amino acids. Drawing the rest from reference TRBV11-2 and TRBJ2-3, the complete variable domain is EAGVAQSPRYKIIEKRQSVAFWCNPISGHATLYWYQQILGQGPKLLIQFQNNGVVDDSQLPKDRFSAERLKGVDSTLKIQPAKLEDSAVYLCASVGAKGLGLTDTQYFGPGTRLTVL.

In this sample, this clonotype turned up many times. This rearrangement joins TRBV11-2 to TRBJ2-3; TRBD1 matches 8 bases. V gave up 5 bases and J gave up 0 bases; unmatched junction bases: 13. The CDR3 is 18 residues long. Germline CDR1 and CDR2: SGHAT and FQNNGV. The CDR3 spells CASSDAEGTGSSTDTQYF. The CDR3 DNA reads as TGTGCCAGCAGCGATGCAGAAGGGACAGGATCTAGCACAGATACGCAGTATTTT.

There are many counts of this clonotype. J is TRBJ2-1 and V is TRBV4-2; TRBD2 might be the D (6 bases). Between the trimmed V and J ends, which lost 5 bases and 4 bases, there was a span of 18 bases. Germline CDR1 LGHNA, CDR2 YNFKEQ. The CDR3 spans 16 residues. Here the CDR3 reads CASSSKAGMGYNEQFF. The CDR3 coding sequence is TGTGCCAGCAGCTCCAAGGCGGGAATGGGGTACAATGAGCAGTTCTTC.

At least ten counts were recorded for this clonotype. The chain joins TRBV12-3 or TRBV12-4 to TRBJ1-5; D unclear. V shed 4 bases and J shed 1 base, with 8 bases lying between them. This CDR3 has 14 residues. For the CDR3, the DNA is TGTGCCAGCAGTTCGGGCTCGAGCAATCAGCCCCAGCATTTT. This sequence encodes CASSSGSSNQPQHF.

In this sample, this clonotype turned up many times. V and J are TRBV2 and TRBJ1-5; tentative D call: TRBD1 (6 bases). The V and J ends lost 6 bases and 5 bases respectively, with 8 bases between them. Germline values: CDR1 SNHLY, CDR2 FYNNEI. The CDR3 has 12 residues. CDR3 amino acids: CASSHRDQPQHF. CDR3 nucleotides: TGTGCCAGCAGCCACAGGGATCAGCCCCAGCATTTT.

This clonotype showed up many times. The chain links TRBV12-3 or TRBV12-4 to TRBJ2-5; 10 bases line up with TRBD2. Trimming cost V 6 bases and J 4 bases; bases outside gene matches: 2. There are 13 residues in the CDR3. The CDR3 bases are TGTGCCAGCAGGCGACTAGCGGGAGAGACCCAGTACTTC. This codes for CASRRLAGETQYF.

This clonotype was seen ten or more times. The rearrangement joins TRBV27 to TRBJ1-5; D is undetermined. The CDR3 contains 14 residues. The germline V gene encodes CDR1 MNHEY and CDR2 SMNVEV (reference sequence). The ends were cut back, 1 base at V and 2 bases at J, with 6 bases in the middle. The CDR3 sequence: CASSLLGGNQPQHF. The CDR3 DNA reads TGTGCCAGCAGTTTATTGGGCGGCAATCAGCCCCAGCATTTT.

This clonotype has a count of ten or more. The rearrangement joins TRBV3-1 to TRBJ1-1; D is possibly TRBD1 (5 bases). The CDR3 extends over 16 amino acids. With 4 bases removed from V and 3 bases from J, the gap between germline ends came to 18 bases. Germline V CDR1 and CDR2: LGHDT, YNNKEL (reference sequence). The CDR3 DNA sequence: TGTGCCAGCAGCCTTGGGGGGGGACCGAAGGACACTGAAGCTTTCTTT. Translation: CASSLGGGPKDTEAFF.

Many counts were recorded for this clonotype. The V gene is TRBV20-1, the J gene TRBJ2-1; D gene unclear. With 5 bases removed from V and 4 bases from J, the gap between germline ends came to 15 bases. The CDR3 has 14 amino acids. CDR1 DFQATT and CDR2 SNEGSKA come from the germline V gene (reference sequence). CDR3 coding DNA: TGCAGTGCTTATATCCCGGTCCCATACAATGAGCAGTTCTTC. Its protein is CSAYIPVPYNEQFF.

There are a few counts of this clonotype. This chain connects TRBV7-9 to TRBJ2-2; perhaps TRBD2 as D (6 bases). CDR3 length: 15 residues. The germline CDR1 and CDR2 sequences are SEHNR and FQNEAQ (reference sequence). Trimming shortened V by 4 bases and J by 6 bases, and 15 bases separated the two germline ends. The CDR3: CASSSPGELAGELFF. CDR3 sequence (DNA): TGTGCCAGCAGCTCCCCGGGGGAGTTGGCCGGGGAGCTGTTTTTT.

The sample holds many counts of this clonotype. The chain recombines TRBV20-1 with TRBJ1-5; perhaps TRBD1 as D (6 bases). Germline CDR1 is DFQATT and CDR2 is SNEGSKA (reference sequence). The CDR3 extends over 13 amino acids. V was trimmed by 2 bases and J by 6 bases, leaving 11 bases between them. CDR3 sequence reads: CSARQQGSQPQHF. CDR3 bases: TGCAGTGCTAGACAACAGGGAAGTCAGCCCCAGCATTTT.

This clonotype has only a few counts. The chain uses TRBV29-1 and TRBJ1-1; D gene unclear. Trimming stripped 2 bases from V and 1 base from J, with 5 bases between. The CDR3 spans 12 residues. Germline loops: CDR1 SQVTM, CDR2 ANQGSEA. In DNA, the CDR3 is TGCAGCGTTGAACAGACGAACACTGAAGCTTTCTTT. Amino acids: CSVEQTNTEAFF.

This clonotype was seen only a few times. The CDR3 loop reads CASSPGRGGIGGFYEQYF. The DNA of the CDR3 is TGTGCCAGCAGTCCAGGGAGAGGGGGGATAGGGGGTTTCTACGAGCAGTACTTC. The V gene is TRBV6-1, the J gene TRBJ2-7; tentatively, D is TRBD1 or TRBD2 (6 bases each). The CDR3 totals 18 residues. CDR1 MNHNS and CDR2 SASEGT come from the germline V gene. V was clipped by 5 bases and J by 3 bases, with 26 bases between them.

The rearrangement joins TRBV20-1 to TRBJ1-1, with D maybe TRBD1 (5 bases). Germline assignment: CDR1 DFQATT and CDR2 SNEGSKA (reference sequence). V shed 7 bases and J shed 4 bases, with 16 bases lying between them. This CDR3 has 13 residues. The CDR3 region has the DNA TGCAGTGTCAGAGACCCAGGGAGCACTGAAGCTTTCTTT. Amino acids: CSVRDPGSTEAFF.

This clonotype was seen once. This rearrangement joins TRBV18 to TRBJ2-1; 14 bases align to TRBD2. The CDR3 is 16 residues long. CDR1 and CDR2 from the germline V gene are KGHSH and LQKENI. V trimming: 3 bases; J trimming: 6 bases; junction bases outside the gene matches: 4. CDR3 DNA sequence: TGTGCCAGCTCACCGGGACTAGCGGGAGTGGGCAATGAGCAGTTCTTC. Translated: CASSPGLAGVGNEQFF.

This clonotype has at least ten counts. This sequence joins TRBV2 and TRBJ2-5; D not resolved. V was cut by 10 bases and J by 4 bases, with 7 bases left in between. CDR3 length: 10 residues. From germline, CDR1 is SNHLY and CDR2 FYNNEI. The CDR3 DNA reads TGTGCCACCGCCCTAGAGACCCAGTACTTC. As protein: CATALETQYF.

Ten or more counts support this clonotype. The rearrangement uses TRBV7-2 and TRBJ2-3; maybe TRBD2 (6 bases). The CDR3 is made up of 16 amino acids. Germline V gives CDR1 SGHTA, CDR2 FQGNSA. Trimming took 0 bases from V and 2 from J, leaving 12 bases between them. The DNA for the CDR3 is TGTGCCAGCAGCTTAGCGGGCGGGGCTAACACAGATACGCAGTATTTT. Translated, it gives CASSLAGGANTDTQYF.

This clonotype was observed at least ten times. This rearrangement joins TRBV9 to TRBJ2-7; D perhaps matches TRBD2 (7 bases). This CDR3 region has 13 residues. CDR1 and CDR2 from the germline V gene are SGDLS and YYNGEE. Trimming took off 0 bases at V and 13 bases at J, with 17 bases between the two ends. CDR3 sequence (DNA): TGTGCCAGCAGCGTAGAGGTTCGGGGGGCCCCCTACTTC. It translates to CASSVEVRGAPYF.

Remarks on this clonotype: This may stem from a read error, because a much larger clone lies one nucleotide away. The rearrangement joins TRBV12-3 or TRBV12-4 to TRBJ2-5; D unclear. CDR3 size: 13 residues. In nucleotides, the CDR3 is TGTGCCAGCAGTTCACAGCTGCAAGCGACCCAGTACTTC. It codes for CASSSQLQATQYF.

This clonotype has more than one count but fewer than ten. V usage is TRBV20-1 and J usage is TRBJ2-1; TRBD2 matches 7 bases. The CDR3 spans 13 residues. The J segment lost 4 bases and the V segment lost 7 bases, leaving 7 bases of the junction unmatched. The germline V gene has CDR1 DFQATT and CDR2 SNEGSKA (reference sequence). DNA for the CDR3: TGCAGTGTTGCTAGCGGCCTATACAATGAGCAGTTCTTC. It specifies CSVASGLYNEQFF.

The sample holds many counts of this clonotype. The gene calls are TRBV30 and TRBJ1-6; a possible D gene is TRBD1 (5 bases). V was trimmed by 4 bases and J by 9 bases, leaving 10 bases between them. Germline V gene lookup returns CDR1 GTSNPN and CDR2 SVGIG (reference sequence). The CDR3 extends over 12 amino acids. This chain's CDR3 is CAWMRDGSPLHF. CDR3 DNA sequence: TGTGCCTGGATGCGGGACGGTTCACCCCTCCACTTT.

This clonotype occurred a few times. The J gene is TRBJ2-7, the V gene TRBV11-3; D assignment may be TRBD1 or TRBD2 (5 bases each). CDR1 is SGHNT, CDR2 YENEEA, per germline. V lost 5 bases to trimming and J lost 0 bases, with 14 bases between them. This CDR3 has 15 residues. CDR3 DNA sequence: TGTGCCAGCAGCGAGGGGACGGGGAGCTCCTACGAGCAGTACTTC. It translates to CASSEGTGSSYEQYF.

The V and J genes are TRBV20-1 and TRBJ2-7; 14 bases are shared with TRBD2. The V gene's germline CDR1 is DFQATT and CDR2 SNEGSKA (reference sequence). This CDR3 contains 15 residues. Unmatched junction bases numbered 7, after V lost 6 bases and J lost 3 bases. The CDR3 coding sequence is TGCAGTGCCATGAAGGGACTAGCGGGGGTCTACGAGCAGTACTTC. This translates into CSAMKGLAGVYEQYF.